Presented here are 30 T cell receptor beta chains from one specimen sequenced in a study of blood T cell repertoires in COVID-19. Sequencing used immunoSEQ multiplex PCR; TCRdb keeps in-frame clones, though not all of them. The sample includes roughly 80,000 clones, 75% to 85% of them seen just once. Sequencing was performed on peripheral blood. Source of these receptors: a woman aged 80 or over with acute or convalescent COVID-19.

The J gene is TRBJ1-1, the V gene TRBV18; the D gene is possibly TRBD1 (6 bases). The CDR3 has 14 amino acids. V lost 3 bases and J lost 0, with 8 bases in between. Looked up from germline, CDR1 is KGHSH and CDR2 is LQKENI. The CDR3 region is CASSPGQLNTEAFF. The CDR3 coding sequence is TGTGCCAGCTCACCCGGACAGCTGAACACTGAAGCTTTCTTT.

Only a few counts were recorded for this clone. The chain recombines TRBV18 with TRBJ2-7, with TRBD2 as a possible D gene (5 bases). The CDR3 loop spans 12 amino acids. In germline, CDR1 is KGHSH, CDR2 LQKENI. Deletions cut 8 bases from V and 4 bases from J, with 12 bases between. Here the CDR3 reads CASASREYEQYF. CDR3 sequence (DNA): TGTGCCAGCGCAAGTCGGGAATACGAGCAGTACTTC.

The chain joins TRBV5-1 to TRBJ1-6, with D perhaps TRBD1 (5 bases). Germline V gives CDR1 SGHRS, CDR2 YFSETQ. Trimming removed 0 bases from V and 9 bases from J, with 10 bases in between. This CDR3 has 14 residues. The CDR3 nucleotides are TGCGCCAGCAGCTTGGGCCAGGGAGGTTCACCCCTCCACTTT. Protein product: CASSLGQGGSPLHF.

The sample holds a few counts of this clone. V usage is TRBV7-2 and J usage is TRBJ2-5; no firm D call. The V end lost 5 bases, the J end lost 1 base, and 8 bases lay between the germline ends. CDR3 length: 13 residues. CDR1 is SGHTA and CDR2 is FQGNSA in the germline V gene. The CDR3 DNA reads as TGTGCCAGCAGCCCGAGCATCCAAGAGACCCAGTACTTC. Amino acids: CASSPSIQETQYF.

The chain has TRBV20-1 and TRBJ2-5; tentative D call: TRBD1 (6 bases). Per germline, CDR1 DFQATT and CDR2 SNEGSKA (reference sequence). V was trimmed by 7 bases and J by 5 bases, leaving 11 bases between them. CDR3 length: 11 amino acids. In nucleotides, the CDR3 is TGCAGTGAGGGGGTTCGGGAGACCCAGTACTTC. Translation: CSEGVRETQYF.

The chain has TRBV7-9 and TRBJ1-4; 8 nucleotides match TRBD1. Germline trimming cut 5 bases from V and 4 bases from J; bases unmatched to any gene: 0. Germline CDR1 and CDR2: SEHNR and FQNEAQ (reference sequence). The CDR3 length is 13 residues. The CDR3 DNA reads TGTGCCAGCAGCACAGGGGGTAATGAAAAACTGTTTTTT. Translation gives CASSTGGNEKLFF.

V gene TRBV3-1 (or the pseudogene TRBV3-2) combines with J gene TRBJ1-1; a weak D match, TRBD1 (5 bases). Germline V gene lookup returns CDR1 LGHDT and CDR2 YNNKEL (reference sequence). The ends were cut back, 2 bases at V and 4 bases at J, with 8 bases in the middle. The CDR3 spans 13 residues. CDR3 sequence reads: CASSQLGGTEAFF. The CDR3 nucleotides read TGTGCCAGCAGCCAATTGGGGGGCACTGAAGCTTTCTTT.

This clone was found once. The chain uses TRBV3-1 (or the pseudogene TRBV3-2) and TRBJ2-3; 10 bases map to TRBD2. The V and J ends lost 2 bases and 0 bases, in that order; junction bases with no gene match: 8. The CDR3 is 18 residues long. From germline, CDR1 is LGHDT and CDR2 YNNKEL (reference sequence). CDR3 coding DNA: TGTGCCAGCAGCCAAATGATAATACTAGCGGGAAGCACAGATACGCAGTATTTT. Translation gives CASSQMIILAGSTDTQYF.

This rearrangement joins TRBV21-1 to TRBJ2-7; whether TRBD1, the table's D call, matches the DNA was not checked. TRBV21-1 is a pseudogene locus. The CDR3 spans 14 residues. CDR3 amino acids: CASSGGQGNSEQYF. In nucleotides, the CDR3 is TGTGCCAGCAGCGGCGGACAGGGGAACTCCGAGCAGTACTTC.

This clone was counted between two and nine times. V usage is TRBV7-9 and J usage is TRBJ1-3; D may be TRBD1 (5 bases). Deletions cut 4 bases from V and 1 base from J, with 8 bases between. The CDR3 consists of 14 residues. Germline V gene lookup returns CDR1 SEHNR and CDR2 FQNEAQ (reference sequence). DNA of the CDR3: TGTGCCAGCAGCTCAGGGTTTTCTGGAAACACCATATATTTT. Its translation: CASSSGFSGNTIYF.

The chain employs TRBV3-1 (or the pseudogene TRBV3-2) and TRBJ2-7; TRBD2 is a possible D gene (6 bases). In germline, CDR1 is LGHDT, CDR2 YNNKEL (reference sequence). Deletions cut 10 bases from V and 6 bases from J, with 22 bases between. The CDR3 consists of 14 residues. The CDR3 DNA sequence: TGTGCCACTCATTCGGGGGACCAGGGTTCCGAGCAGTACTTC. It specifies CATHSGDQGSEQYF.

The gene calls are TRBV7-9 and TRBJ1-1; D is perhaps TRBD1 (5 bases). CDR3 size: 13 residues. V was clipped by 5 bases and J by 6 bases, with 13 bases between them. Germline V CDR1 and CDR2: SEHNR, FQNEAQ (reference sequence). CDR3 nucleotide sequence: TGTGCCAGCAGCCAAGGGGTAAGGGCTGAAGCTTTCTTT. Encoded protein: CASSQGVRAEAFF. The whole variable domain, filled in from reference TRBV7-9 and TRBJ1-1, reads DTGVSQNPRHKITKRGQNVTFRCDPISEHNRLYWYRQTLGQGPEFLTYFQNEAQLEKSRLLSDRFSAERPKGSFSTLEIQRTEQGDSAMYLCASSQGVRAEAFFGQGTRLTVV.

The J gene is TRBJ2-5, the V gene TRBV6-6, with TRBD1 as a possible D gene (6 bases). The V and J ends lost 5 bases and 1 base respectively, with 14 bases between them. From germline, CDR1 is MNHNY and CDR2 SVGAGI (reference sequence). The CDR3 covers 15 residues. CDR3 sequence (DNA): TGTGCCAGCAGTGATCCCTCGACAGGCCAAGAGACCCAGTACTTC. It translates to CASSDPSTGQETQYF.

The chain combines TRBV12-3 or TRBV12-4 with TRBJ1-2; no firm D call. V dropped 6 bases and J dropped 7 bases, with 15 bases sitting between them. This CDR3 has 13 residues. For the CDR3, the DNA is TGTGCCAGCAGATCCGACATAAAACCTGGCTACACCTTC. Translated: CASRSDIKPGYTF.

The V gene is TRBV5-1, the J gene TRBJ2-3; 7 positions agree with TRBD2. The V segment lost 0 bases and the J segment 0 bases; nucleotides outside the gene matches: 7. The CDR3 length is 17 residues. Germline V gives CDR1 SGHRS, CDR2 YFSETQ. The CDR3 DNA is TGCGCCAGCAGCTTGGCCTCTGGGGGAGGGAGCACAGATACGCAGTATTTT. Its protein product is CASSLASGGGSTDTQYF.

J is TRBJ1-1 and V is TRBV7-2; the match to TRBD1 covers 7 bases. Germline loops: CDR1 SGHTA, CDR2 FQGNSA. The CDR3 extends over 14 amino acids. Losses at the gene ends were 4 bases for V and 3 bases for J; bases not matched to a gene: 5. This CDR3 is CASSSIQGYTEAFF. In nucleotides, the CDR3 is TGTGCCAGCAGCTCGATACAGGGGTACACTGAAGCTTTCTTT.

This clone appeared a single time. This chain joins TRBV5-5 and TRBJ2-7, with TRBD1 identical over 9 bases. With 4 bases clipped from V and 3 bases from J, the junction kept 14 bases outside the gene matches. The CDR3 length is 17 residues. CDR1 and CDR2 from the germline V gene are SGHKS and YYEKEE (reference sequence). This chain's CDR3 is CASSIKMWGQGLYEQYF. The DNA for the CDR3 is TGTGCCAGCAGCATTAAAATGTGGGGACAGGGCCTCTACGAGCAGTACTTC. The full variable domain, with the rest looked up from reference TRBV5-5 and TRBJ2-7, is DAGVTQSPTHLIKTRGQQVTLRCSPISGHKSVSWYQQVLGQGPQFIFQYYEKEERGRGNFPDRFSARQFPNYSSELNVNALLLGDSALYLCASSIKMWGQGLYEQYFGPGTRLTVT.

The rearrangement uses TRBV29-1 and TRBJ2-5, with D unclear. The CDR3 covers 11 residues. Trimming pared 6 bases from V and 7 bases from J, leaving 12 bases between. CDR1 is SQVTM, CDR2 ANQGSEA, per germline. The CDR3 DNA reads TGCAGCGTCCGCAGTTCAGGGACCCAGTACTTC. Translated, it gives CSVRSSGTQYF. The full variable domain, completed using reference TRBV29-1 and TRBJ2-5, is SAVISQKPSRDICQRGTSLTIQCQVDSQVTMMFWYRQQPGQSLTLIATANQGSEATYESGFVIDKFPISRPNLTFSTLTVSNMSPEDSSIYLCSVRSSGTQYFGPGTRLLVL.

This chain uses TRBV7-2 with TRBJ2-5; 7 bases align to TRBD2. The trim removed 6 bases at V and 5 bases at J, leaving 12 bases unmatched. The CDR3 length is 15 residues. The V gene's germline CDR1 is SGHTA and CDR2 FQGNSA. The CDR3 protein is CASSSIAGMRETQYF. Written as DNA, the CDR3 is TGTGCCAGCAGTTCTATAGCGGGTATGCGGGAGACCCAGTACTTC.

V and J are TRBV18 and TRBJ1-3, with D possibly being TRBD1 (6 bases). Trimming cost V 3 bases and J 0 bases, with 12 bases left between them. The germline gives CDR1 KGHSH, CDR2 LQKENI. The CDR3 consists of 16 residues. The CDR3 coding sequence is TGTGCCAGCTCACCGCAAGACAGGCCCTCTGGAAACACCATATATTTT. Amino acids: CASSPQDRPSGNTIYF. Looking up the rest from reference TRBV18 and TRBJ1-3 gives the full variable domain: NAGVMQNPRHLVRRRGQEARLRCSPMKGHSHVYWYRQLPEEGLKFMVYLQKENIIDESGMPKERFSAEFPKEGPSILRIQQVVRGDSAAYFCASSPQDRPSGNTIYFGEGSWLTVV.

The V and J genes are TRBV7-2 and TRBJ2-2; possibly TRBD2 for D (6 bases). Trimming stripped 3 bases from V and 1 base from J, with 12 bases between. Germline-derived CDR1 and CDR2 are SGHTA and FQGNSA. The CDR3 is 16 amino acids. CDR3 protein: CASSLAGSGNTGELFF. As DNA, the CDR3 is TGTGCCAGCAGCTTGGCGGGTAGCGGGAACACCGGGGAGCTGTTTTTT.

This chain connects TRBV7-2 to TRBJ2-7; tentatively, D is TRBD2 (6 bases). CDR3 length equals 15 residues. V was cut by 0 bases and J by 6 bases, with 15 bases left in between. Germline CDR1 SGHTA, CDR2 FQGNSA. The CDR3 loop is CASSLAGTGGSEQYF. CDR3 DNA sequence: TGTGCCAGCAGCTTAGCCGGGACTGGGGGGAGCGAGCAGTACTTC.

DNA of the CDR3: TGTGCCAGCAGCCAAGCCCGAGGCTACTCCTACAATGAGCAGTTCTTC. Translating it yields CASSQARGYSYNEQFF. The J gene is TRBJ2-1, the V gene TRBV4-2; unclear D gene. The germline CDR1 and CDR2 sequences are LGHNA and YNFKEQ. CDR3 length: 16 residues. Trimming stripped 1 base from V and 0 bases from J, with 10 bases between.

The CDR3 sequence is CASSQLSGQGYEQYF. Written as DNA, the CDR3 is TGCGCCAGCAGCCAGTTATCGGGACAGGGATACGAGCAGTACTTC. The chain employs TRBV4-1 and TRBJ2-7; 9 bases are shared with TRBD1. The CDR3 runs to 15 residues. The germline gives CDR1 MGHRA, CDR2 YSYEKL. The trim removed 3 bases at V and 4 bases at J, leaving 7 bases unmatched.

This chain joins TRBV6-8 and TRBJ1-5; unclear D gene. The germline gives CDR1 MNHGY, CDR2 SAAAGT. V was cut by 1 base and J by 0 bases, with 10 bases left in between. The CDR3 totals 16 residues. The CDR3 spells CASSYFGACSNQPQHF. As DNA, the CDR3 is TGTGCCAGCAGTTACTTCGGAGCCTGTAGCAATCAGCCCCAGCATTTT.

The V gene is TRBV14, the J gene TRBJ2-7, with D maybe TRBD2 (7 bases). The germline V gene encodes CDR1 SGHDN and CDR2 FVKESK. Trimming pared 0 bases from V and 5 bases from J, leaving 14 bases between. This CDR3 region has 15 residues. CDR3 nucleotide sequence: TGTGCCAGCAGCCAAGAACAGGGACTAACCGACGAGCAGTACTTC. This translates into CASSQEQGLTDEQYF.

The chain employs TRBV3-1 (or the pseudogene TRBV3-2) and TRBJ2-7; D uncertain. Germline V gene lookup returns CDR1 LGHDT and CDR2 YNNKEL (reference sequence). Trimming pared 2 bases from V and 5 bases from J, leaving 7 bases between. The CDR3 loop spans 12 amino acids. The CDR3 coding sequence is TGTGCCAGCAGCCAACTCCAGGACGAGCAGTACTTC. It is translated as CASSQLQDEQYF.

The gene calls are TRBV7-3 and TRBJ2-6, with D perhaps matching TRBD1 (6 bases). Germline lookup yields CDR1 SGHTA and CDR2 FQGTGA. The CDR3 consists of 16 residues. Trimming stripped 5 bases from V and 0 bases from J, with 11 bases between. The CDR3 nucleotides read TGTGCCAGCAGCCAGGGGTCCAGCTCTGGGGCCAACGTCCTGACTTTC. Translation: CASSQGSSSGANVLTF.

CDR3 loop: CASSNTGRNSPLHF. The CDR3 DNA follows: TGTGCCAGCAGCAATACAGGGCGAAATTCACCCCTCCACTTT. The rearrangement joins TRBV21-1 to TRBJ1-6; the table's D call TRBD1 went unverified against the DNA. TRBV21-1 is designated a pseudogene. The CDR3 totals 14 residues.

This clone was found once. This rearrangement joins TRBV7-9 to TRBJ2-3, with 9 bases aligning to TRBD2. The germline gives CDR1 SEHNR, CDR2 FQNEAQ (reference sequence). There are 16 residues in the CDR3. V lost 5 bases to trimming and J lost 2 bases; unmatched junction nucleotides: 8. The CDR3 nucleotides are TGTGCCAGCAGCCCACGACTAGCGGAGGACACAGATACGCAGTATTTT. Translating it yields CASSPRLAEDTDTQYF.